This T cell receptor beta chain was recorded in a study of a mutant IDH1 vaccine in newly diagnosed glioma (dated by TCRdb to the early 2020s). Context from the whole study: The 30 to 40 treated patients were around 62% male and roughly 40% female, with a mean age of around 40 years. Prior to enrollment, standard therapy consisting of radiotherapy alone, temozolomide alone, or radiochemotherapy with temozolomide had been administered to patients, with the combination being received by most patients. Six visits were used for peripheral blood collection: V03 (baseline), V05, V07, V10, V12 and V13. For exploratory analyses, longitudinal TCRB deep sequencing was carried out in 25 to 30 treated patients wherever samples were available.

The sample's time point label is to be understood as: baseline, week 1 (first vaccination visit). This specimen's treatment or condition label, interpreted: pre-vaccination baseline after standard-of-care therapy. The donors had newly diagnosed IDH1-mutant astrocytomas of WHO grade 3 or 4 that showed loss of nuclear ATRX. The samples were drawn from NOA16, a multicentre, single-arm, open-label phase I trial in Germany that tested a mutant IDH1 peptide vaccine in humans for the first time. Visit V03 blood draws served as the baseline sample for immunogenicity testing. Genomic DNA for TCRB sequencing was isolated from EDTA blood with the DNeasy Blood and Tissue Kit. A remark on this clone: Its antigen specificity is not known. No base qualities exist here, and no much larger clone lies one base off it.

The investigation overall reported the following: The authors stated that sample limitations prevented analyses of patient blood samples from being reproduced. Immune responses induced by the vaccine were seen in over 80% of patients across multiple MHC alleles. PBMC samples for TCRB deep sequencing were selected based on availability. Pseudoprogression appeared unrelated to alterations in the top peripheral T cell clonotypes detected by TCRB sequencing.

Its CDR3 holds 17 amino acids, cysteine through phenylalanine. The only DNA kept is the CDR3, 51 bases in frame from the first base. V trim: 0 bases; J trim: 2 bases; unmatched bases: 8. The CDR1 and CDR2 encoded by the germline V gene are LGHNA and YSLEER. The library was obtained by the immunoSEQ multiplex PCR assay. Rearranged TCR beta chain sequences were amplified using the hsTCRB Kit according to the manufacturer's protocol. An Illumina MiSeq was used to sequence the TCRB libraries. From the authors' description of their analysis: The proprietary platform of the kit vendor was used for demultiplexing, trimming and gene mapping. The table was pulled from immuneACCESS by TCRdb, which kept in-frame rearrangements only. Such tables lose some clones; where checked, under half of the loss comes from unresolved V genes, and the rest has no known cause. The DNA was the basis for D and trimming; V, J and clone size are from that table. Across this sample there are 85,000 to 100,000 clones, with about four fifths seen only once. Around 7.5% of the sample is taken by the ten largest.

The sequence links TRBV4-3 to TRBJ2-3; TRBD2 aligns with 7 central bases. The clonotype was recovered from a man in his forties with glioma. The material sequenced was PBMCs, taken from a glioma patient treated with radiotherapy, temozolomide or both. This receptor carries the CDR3 CASSQDLASGFTDTQYF. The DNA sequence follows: TGCGCCAGCAGCCAAGATCTGGCTAGCGGATTCACAGATACGCAGTATTTT.